This is a list of T cell receptor beta chains from one sample in a study of T cell changes during pregnancy in multiple sclerosis. Assay used: immunoSEQ multiplex PCR; TCRdb lists only in-frame clones, some missing. Of around 17,000 clones listed, 95% to 97% are singletons. This material consisted of peripheral blood, taken in the third trimester of pregnancy. The receptors were gathered from a female donor with multiple sclerosis, enrolled in a pregnancy study. Each CDR3 is given with its conserved first and last residue. Fields, in order: D gene, J gene, clone size, V gene, CDR3 protein, CDR3 DNA. A D gene is named only where the DNA matches it firmly. Some rows have no size entry. The others give once, few or many, or a class for an expanded clone.

.	TRBJ1-1	.	TRBV9	CASSVERATEAFF	TGTGCCAGCAGCGTAGAGAGGGCCACTGAAGCTTTCTTT
TRBD1	TRBJ2-7	once	TRBV2	CASSTDRDRVNYEQYF	TGTGCCAGCAGTACCGACCGGGACAGGGTTAACTACGAGCAGTACTTC
.	TRBJ2-3	.	TRBV19	CASSPTSGDTQYF	TGTGCCAGTAGTCCAACCTCGGGGGATACGCAGTATTTT
.	TRBJ1-4	once	TRBV5-6	CASSLYGFSRTNEKLFF	TGTGCCAGCAGCTTATACGGTTTTAGCCGAACTAATGAAAAACTGTTTTTT
TRBD1	TRBJ1-1	.	TRBV15	CATSGRDRGNTEAFF	TGTGCCACCAGCGGTAGAGACAGGGGTAACACTGAAGCTTTCTTT
TRBD1	TRBJ2-1	.	TRBV7-2	CASSVRQGAGEQFF	TGTGCCAGCAGCGTCAGACAGGGGGCAGGGGAGCAGTTCTTC
.	TRBJ1-1	.	TRBV7-9	CASSSTGNEAFF	TGTGCCAGCAGCTCTACCGGGAACGAAGCTTTCTTT
.	TRBJ1-2	.	TRBV27	CASSFQITAPYGYTF	TGTGCCAGCAGTTTCCAAATAACTGCCCCCTATGGCTACACCTTC
.	TRBJ2-3	.	TRBV2	CASIEARFLTDTQYF	TGTGCCAGCATCGAGGCCCGCTTCCTCACAGATACGCAGTATTTT
TRBD2	TRBJ2-1	.	TRBV7-2	CASSTPTSGGSYNEQFF	TGTGCCAGCAGCACCCCGACTAGCGGGGGATCCTACAATGAGCAGTTCTTC
.	TRBJ1-1	.	TRBV6-6	CASSYSTAGYTEAFF	TGTGCCAGCAGTTACTCGACTGCGGGATACACTGAAGCTTTCTTT
.	TRBJ1-6	.	TRBV1	CTSSLLSGKYNSPLHF	TGCACCAGCAGCCTTCTCTCGGGAAAATATAATTCACCCCTCCACTTT
.	TRBJ1-1	.	TRBV11-2	CASSPLGLGRTEAFF	TGTGCCAGCAGCCCACTGGGTCTCGGGAGGACTGAAGCTTTCTTT
.	TRBJ2-7	.	TRBV18	CASSPQSYEQYF	TGTGCCAGCTCACCACAGAGTTACGAGCAGTACTTC
.	TRBJ2-7	.	TRBV5-8	CASSFKQGGPAYEQYF	TGTGCCAGCAGCTTTAAACAGGGGGGGCCTGCCTACGAGCAGTACTTC
.	TRBJ1-1	once	TRBV10-3	CAISVLAKGPENTEAFF	TGTGCCATCAGTGTTTTGGCCAAGGGGCCAGAAAACACTGAAGCCTTCTTT
.	TRBJ2-1	.	TRBV9	CASGRDSYNEQFF	TGTGCCAGCGGTCGGGACTCCTACAATGAGCAGTTCTTC
TRBD2	TRBJ2-1	once	TRBV2	CASNTGLADNEQFF	TGTGCCAGCAATACGGGACTAGCGGACAATGAGCAGTTCTTC
.	TRBJ2-5	.	TRBV7-2	CASSLGGVETQYF	TGTGCCAGCAGCTTAGGGGGCGTAGAGACCCAGTACTTC
TRBD2	TRBJ2-3	.	TRBV7-9	CASSLLGAGGPDTQYF	TGTGCCAGCAGCTTACTAGGAGCGGGAGGACCAGATACGCAGTATTTT
.	TRBJ2-7	.	TRBV14	CASSQAGSSYEQYF	TGTGCCAGCAGCCAAGCAGGTAGCTCCTACGAGCAGTACTTC
.	TRBJ1-2	.	TRBV7-9	CASSPGQGGYTF	TGTGCCAGCAGCCCCGGGCAGGGGGGCTACACCTTC
TRBD1	TRBJ1-3	.	TRBV27	CASSLTGAAGNTIYF	TGTGCCAGCAGTTTAACAGGGGCGGCTGGAAACACCATATATTTT
.	TRBJ1-1	.	TRBV19	CASSIRTAPGVTEAFF	TGTGCCAGTAGTATCAGGACAGCTCCAGGGGTGACTGAAGCTTTCTTT
TRBD1	TRBJ1-5	.	TRBV7-9	CASSPGQGDQPQHF	TGTGCCAGCAGTCCGGGACAGGGAGACCAGCCCCAGCATTTT
TRBD1	TRBJ2-7	.	TRBV5-1	CASSLDRGYEQYF	TGCGCCAGCAGCTTGGACAGGGGGTACGAGCAGTACTTC
.	TRBJ1-5	.	TRBV15	CATSRAGNQPQHF	TGTGCCACCAGTAGAGCGGGCAATCAGCCCCAGCATTTT
TRBD2	TRBJ2-5	.	TRBV7-9	CASRAPGGRQETQYF	TGTGCCAGCAGGGCCCCGGGGGGGCGACAAGAGACCCAGTACTTC
TRBD2	TRBJ2-1	.	TRBV29-1	CSVGAGGEQFF	TGCAGCGTTGGAGCGGGGGGTGAGCAGTTCTTC
.	TRBJ2-7	.	TRBV28	CASSLGEPIAYEQYF	TGTGCCAGCAGTTTAGGGGAGCCAATAGCCTACGAGCAGTACTTC
.	TRBJ1-4	.	TRBV5-5	CASSWGQPVNEKLFF	TGTGCCAGCAGCTGGGGCCAGCCCGTTAATGAAAAACTGTTTTTT
TRBD2	TRBJ2-3	.	TRBV5-1	CASRPAGADTQYF	TGCGCCAGCAGACCGGCGGGGGCAGATACGCAGTATTTT
.	TRBJ1-4	.	TRBV10-3	CAISEEGATNEKLFF	TGTGCCATCAGTGAAGAGGGGGCAACTAATGAAAAACTGTTTTTT
TRBD2	TRBJ2-1	.	TRBV4-3	CASSRTSGAYNEQFF	TGCGCCAGCAGCCGGACTAGCGGGGCCTACAATGAGCAGTTCTTC
TRBD2	TRBJ2-7	.	TRBV28	CASSLGLAGVPYEQYF	TGTGCCAGCAGTTTAGGTCTAGCGGGAGTTCCCTACGAGCAGTACTTC
.	TRBJ1-2	.	TRBV2	CASSEDLWSMYGYTF	TGTGCCAGCAGTGAAGATTTGTGGAGTATGTATGGCTACACCTTC
.	TRBJ2-1	.	TRBV27	CASSSPEGFRYNEQFF	TGTGCCAGCAGTTCCCCGGAGGGTTTTCGATACAATGAGCAGTTCTTC
TRBD1	TRBJ2-1	.	TRBV19	CASIPGTGAYNEQFF	TGTGCCAGTATTCCCGGGACAGGGGCCTACAATGAGCAGTTCTTC
TRBD2	TRBJ2-7	.	TRBV19	CASSIPVDWTSGPYEQYF	TGTGCCAGTAGTATTCCTGTGGACTGGACTAGCGGGCCCTACGAGCAGTACTTC
.	TRBJ2-1	once	TRBV10-1	CASSESVGHNEQFF	TGCGCCAGCAGTGAGTCTGTGGGGCATAATGAGCAGTTCTTC
.	TRBJ2-1	.	TRBV11-2	CASSLEAGHSAYNEQFF	TGTGCCAGCAGCTTAGAAGCGGGTCATTCCGCCTACAATGAGCAGTTCTTC
.	TRBJ1-4	.	TRBV4-2	CASSQYTGSTNEKLFF	TGTGCCAGCAGCCAGTATACAGGGTCCACTAATGAAAAACTGTTTTTT
TRBD2	TRBJ2-1	.	TRBV27	CASNILADHSYNEQFF	TGTGCCAGCAATATACTAGCGGATCATTCCTACAATGAGCAGTTCTTC
TRBD1	TRBJ2-5	.	TRBV5-5	CASSQTGTGQETQYF	TGTGCCAGCAGCCAGACCGGGACAGGACAAGAGACCCAGTACTTC
TRBD2	TRBJ2-1	.	TRBV5-1	CASSFNLLAGVEQFF	TGCGCCAGCAGCTTCAATTTGCTAGCGGGAGTCGAGCAGTTCTTC
TRBD1	TRBJ1-2	.	TRBV6-5	CASSLTGLGAGGYTF	TGTGCCAGCAGTTTGACAGGGTTGGGGGCGGGAGGCTACACCTTC
.	TRBJ2-2	.	TRBV6-1	CASSEGLGTGELFF	TGTGCCAGCAGTGAAGGACTTGGAACCGGGGAGCTGTTTTTT
.	TRBJ2-7	.	TRBV9	CASSPGGGAGEQYF	TGTGCCAGCAGCCCTGGGGGCGGAGCGGGAGAGCAGTACTTC
.	TRBJ2-1	.	TRBV7-2	CASSLVASGLYNEQFF	TGTGCCAGCAGCTTAGTTGCCAGCGGTTTATACAATGAGCAGTTCTTC
TRBD2	TRBJ2-3	once	TRBV29-1	CSVDPVLAGAADTQYF	TGCAGCGTTGATCCGGTGCTAGCGGGGGCGGCAGATACGCAGTATTTT
.	TRBJ2-7	.	TRBV7-3	CASSSRRDRSYEQYF	TGTGCCAGCAGCTCGAGGAGGGACAGATCCTACGAGCAGTACTTC
TRBD1	TRBJ2-2	once	TRBV5-4	CASSPTGENTGELFF	TGTGCCAGCAGCCCGACAGGGGAGAACACCGGGGAGCTGTTTTTT
.	TRBJ2-2	.	TRBV5-1	CASSLAITRVGTGELFF	TGCGCCAGCAGCTTGGCCATAACGAGGGTCGGCACCGGGGAGCTGTTTTTT
TRBD2	TRBJ2-1	.	TRBV5-5	CASSRDYREQFF	TGTGCCAGCAGCCGGGACTACCGTGAGCAGTTCTTC
.	TRBJ1-4	.	TRBV4-1	CASSQRVLTNEKLFF	TGCGCCAGCAGCCAGCGGGTCCTAACTAATGAAAAACTGTTTTTT
.	TRBJ1-1	.	TRBV18	CASLPGPWNTEAFF	TGTGCCAGCCTACCTGGGCCTTGGAACACTGAAGCTTTCTTT
TRBD1	TRBJ1-2	.	TRBV15	CATSRVGTAYGYTF	TGTGCCACCAGCAGAGTAGGGACAGCCTATGGCTACACCTTC
.	TRBJ1-1	.	TRBV7-2	CASSLARGTVTEAFF	TGTGCCAGCAGCTTAGCTCGGGGGACTGTGACTGAAGCTTTCTTT